Following are 26 T cell receptor beta chains from one sample sequenced in a study of T cells after yellow fever vaccination. Using its own MiXCR run on the 5' RACE reads, TCRdb lists one record per CDR3 protein. The sample has tens of thousands of distinct CDR3 sequences, about 7.9% seen once. This sample comprised CD8+ T cells sorted from PBMCs, obtained approximately 15 days after the first yellow fever vaccination. These receptors were taken from a young man who received the YFV17D yellow fever vaccine.

This clonotype was observed at least ten times. The chain is built from TRBV7-8 and TRBJ2-1; D may correspond to TRBD1 or TRBD2 (6 bases each). Trimming removed 5 bases from V and 2 bases from J, with 13 bases in between. Germline assignment: CDR1 SGHVS and CDR2 FQNEAQ. There are 15 residues in the CDR3. As DNA, the CDR3 is TGTGCCAGCAGCAGAAGGGGGGCTGCCTACAATGAGCAGTTCTTC. Protein sequence: CASSRRGAAYNEQFF.

This clonotype was recorded many times. This chain connects TRBV3-1 to TRBJ1-1; maybe TRBD1 (6 bases). V was shortened by 4 bases and J by 5 bases, with 20 bases between the two germline ends. The CDR3 length is 16 residues. CDR1 LGHDT and CDR2 YNNKEL come from the germline V gene (reference sequence). CDR3 coding DNA: TGTGCCAGCAGCCCTCGACTCACGACAGGTGGTACTGAAGCTTTCTTT. Translated, it gives CASSPRLTTGGTEAFF.

This clonotype was recorded at least ten times. The chain carries TRBV12-3 or TRBV12-4 and TRBJ2-3; D call uncertain. The CDR3 loop spans 16 amino acids. V gave up 7 bases and J gave up 4 bases, with 21 bases separating them. The CDR3 region is CASTPLEKGFADTQYF. CDR3 coding DNA: TGTGCCAGCACCCCGCTGGAGAAGGGATTTGCAGATACGCAGTATTTT.

This clonotype was recorded many times. V and J are TRBV11-2 and TRBJ2-7, with 11 positions matching TRBD1. CDR1 and CDR2 (germline): SGHAT, FQNNGV. The CDR3 consists of 15 residues. Unmatched junction bases numbered 4, after V lost 6 bases and J lost 0 bases. CDR3: CASSTGTGGSYEQYF. DNA of the CDR3: TGTGCCAGCAGTACCGGGACAGGGGGCTCCTACGAGCAGTACTTC. The complete variable domain, with remaining parts taken from reference TRBV11-2 and TRBJ2-7, reads EAGVAQSPRYKIIEKRQSVAFWCNPISGHATLYWYQQILGQGPKLLIQFQNNGVVDDSQLPKDRFSAERLKGVDSTLKIQPAKLEDSAVYLCASSTGTGGSYEQYFGPGTRLTVT.

The chain has TRBV6-2 or TRBV6-3 and TRBJ2-7, with D maybe TRBD2 (5 bases). V lost 0 bases and J lost 3, with 6 bases in between. The CDR3 has 13 residues. Germline loops: CDR1 MNHEY, CDR2 SVGEGT. The CDR3 loop is CASSYSEGYEQYF. As DNA, the CDR3 is TGTGCCAGCAGTTACTCCGAGGGCTACGAGCAGTACTTC.

This clonotype was recorded at least ten times. The V and J genes are TRBV11-2 and TRBJ1-6; D gene ambiguous. Trimming stripped 5 bases from V and 10 bases from J, with 15 bases between. The CDR3 contains 14 residues. Germline CDR1 reads SGHAT; CDR2 reads FQNNGV. CDR3 DNA: TGTGCCAGCAGCACGACCCGGGTCGGATCACCCCTCCACTTT. This encodes CASSTTRVGSPLHF.

This clonotype was seen at least ten times. This sequence joins TRBV10-2 and TRBJ2-7, with D maybe TRBD1 (6 bases). Trimming stripped 8 bases from V and 1 base from J, with 18 bases between. The CDR3 runs to 15 residues. Germline V gene lookup returns CDR1 WSHSY and CDR2 SAAADI. CDR3 region: CASEAEGGLSYEQYF. In DNA form, the CDR3 reads TGCGCCAGCGAAGCTGAAGGGGGTTTATCCTACGAGCAGTACTTC.

This clonotype was detected ten times or more. This chain's CDR3 is CASSSPGGRGTDTQYF. CDR3 sequence (DNA): TGTGCCAGCAGCTCACCCGGGGGCCGGGGCACAGATACGCAGTATTTT. The J gene is TRBJ2-3, the V gene TRBV7-9; either TRBD1 or TRBD2 may supply D (6 bases each). The germline gives CDR1 SEHNR, CDR2 FQNEAQ (reference sequence). V was clipped by 4 bases and J by 1 base, with 15 bases between them. This CDR3 has 16 residues.

This chain uses TRBV11-1 with TRBJ2-5; TRBD2 matches 8 bases. The germline V gene has CDR1 SGHAT and CDR2 FQDESV (reference sequence). This CDR3 spans 18 amino acids. V lost 1 base, J lost 1 base, and 11 bases stayed unmatched. Here the CDR3 DNA reads TGTGCCAGCAGCTTAGACTTTTATAGCGGGGACCCCCAAGAGACCCAGTACTTC. Amino acids: CASSLDFYSGDPQETQYF.

This clonotype was seen many times. The rearrangement uses TRBV11-2 and TRBJ1-3; D remains ambiguous. The V end was cut by 3 bases, the J end by 4 bases, with 13 bases between. The CDR3 is 15 residues long. Germline CDR1 is SGHAT and CDR2 is FQNNGV. The CDR3 nucleotides are TGTGCCAGCAGCTTCACTGGCAGATCGGGAAACACCATATATTTT. Protein: CASSFTGRSGNTIYF.

This clonotype was observed many times. The V gene is TRBV6-5, the J gene TRBJ1-5; the D is unclear. This CDR3 comprises 13 residues. The V gene's germline CDR1 is MNHEY and CDR2 SVGAGI. V was shortened by 2 bases and J by 7 bases, with 9 bases between the two germline ends. CDR3 loop: CASSYRAGQPQHF. The CDR3 nucleotides are TGTGCCAGCAGTTACAGGGCCGGGCAGCCCCAGCATTTT.

This clonotype was seen more than once but under ten times. The V gene is TRBV6-5, the J gene TRBJ2-5; perhaps D is TRBD1 or TRBD2 (5 bases each). The ends were cut back, 0 bases at V and 0 bases at J, with 17 bases in the middle. The CDR3 spans 18 residues. Germline assignment: CDR1 MNHEY and CDR2 SVGAGI. CDR3 bases: TGTGCCAGCAGTTACTCGAGGGGCAGGGTGGCCTACCAAGAGACCCAGTACTTC. Its protein is CASSYSRGRVAYQETQYF.

At least ten counts were recorded for this clonotype. V usage is TRBV3-1 and J usage is TRBJ1-2; perhaps TRBD1 as D (5 bases). The V gene lost 2 bases and the J gene lost 4 bases, with 32 bases spanning the gap. The germline V gene encodes CDR1 LGHDT and CDR2 YNNKEL (reference sequence). The CDR3 extends over 21 amino acids. CDR3 sequence reads: CASSQFAVGDPRKDRRYGYTF. In nucleotides, the CDR3 is TGTGCCAGCAGCCAATTCGCCGTCGGGGACCCCAGAAAGGATCGACGCTATGGCTACACCTTC.

Note on this clonotype: A much larger clone is a single base away; this may be a read error. The V and J genes are TRBV27 and TRBJ1-6, with TRBD1 identical over 8 bases. The length of the CDR3 is 14 residues. Germline V gene data show CDR1 as MNHEY and CDR2 as SMNVEV (reference sequence). Unmatched junction bases numbered 9, after V lost 8 bases and J lost 9 bases. The CDR3 DNA follows: TGTGCCAGCGGATCAGGGGGCGGGGGTTCACCCCTCCACTTT. This gives the protein CASGSGGGGSPLHF.

CDR3 amino acids: CASSYRMGQQETQYF. The CDR3 nucleotides are TGTGCCAGCAGTTACCGGATGGGACAGCAAGAGACCCAGTACTTC. The chain carries TRBV6-2 or TRBV6-3 and TRBJ2-5, with 7 bases lining up with TRBD1. The V gene end was trimmed by 2 bases and the J gene end by 2 bases; junction bases not matched to a gene: 5. The CDR3 covers 15 residues. Germline V gene data show CDR1 as MNHEY and CDR2 as SVGEGT.

Only a few counts were recorded for this clonotype. Just one base apart from a much larger clone, this may be a read error. This rearrangement joins TRBV6-4 to TRBJ1-1, with D perhaps TRBD1 (5 bases). Germline values: CDR1 MRHNA, CDR2 SNTAGT. The CDR3 length is 16 residues. The DNA for the CDR3 is TGTGCCTGCAGTGAGAGATGGGACTTAAAGAACACTGAAGCTTTCTTT. Translation: CACSERWDLKNTEAFF.

In its sample, this clonotype was seen many times. The chain couples TRBV7-9 to TRBJ2-7; the D gene is possibly TRBD2 (6 bases). Germline V gene data show CDR1 as SEHNR and CDR2 as FQNEAQ (reference sequence). Trimming took off 5 bases at V and 2 bases at J, with 10 bases between the two ends. The CDR3 length is 13 residues. In DNA form, the CDR3 reads TGTGCCAGCAGCCCGGGACTCCCCTACGAGCAGTACTTC. Protein product: CASSPGLPYEQYF.

This clonotype came up many times. The V call is TRBV20-1, the J call TRBJ2-4, with a possible D match to TRBD1 (7 bases). Germline CDR1 is DFQATT and CDR2 is SNEGSKA (reference sequence). The CDR3 totals 16 residues. The V end lost 0 bases, the J end lost 2 bases, and 14 bases lay between the germline ends. CDR3 bases: TGCAGTGCTAGAGATCGGGGGACAGATCCCAAAAACATTCAGTACTTC. The encoded protein is CSARDRGTDPKNIQYF.

The J gene is TRBJ1-3, the V gene TRBV12-3 or TRBV12-4; TRBD1 matches at 7 bases. V lost 10 bases, J lost 2 bases, and 5 bases stayed unmatched. This CDR3 comprises 13 residues. CDR3 coding DNA: TGTGCCATTAGGGGGCCTCCTGGAAACACCATATATTTT. Residues: CAIRGPPGNTIYF.

In its sample, this clonotype was seen many times. This chain joins TRBV4-1 and TRBJ2-7; 9 bases match TRBD2. Per germline, CDR1 MGHRA and CDR2 YSYEKL. CDR3 size: 15 residues. After removal of 2 bases from V and 3 bases from J, the junction contained 5 bases not matched to a gene. DNA for the CDR3: TGCGCCAGCAGCCAATCAATTAGCGGGGGCTACGAGCAGTACGTC. As protein: CASSQSISGGYEQYV.

A note on this clonotype: One base away lies a much larger clone, so this may be a sequencing read error. The chain combines TRBV6-5 with TRBJ1-1; unclear D gene. This CDR3 is built from 12 residues. Looked up from germline, CDR1 is MNHEY and CDR2 is SVGAGI. CDR3 in amino acids: CASTYPGAEAFF. As DNA, the CDR3 is TGTGCCAGCACTTACCCCGGGGCTGAAGCTTTCTTT.

This clonotype was seen many times. The rearrangement joins TRBV20-1 to TRBJ2-3, with TRBD2 matching over 11 bases. Germline V CDR1 and CDR2: DFQATT, SNEGSKA (reference sequence). CDR3 length: 18 amino acids. V shed 2 bases and J 5 bases; nucleotides not matched to a gene: 15. CDR3: CSARTLTSGGTYGDTQYF. Written as DNA, the CDR3 is TGCAGTGCTAGAACTCTTACTAGCGGGGGAACTTATGGAGATACGCAGTATTTT.

This clonotype was counted at least ten times. The gene calls are TRBV29-1 and TRBJ2-1; D is ambiguous. The CDR3 totals 12 residues. The germline V gene has CDR1 SQVTM and CDR2 ANQGSEA. V shed 6 bases and J shed 4 bases, with 10 bases lying between them. Here the CDR3 reads CSVDWHYNEQFF. Here the CDR3 DNA reads TGCAGCGTCGACTGGCATTACAATGAGCAGTTCTTC.

This clonotype was detected many times. V usage is TRBV12-3 or TRBV12-4 and J usage is TRBJ1-1; no definite D call. The length of the CDR3 is 15 residues. Trimming cost V 3 bases and J 10 bases, with 21 bases left between them. The CDR3 DNA sequence: TGTGCCAGCAGTTTTTTTCATAGGCCGCCCACGACAGCTTTCTTT. Amino acid sequence: CASSFFHRPPTTAFF.

This clonotype was seen at least ten times. This sequence joins TRBV6-5 and TRBJ2-3; D is unclear. The CDR3 runs 13 residues. CDR1 and CDR2 from the germline V gene are MNHEY and SVGAGI. V was shortened by 6 bases and J by 2 bases, with 9 bases between the two germline ends. The CDR3 is CASSSLPTDTQYF. Written as DNA, the CDR3 is TGTGCCAGCAGCTCACTCCCCACAGATACGCAGTATTTT.

This clonotype was detected many times. This chain connects TRBV29-1 to TRBJ2-3; 9 bases line up with TRBD1. The CDR3 covers 14 residues. Germline V gene data show CDR1 as SQVTM and CDR2 as ANQGSEA. V shed 6 bases and J 2 bases; nucleotides not matched to a gene: 6. In DNA form, the CDR3 reads TGCAGCGTCGCCCGGGACAGGGACACAGATACGCAGTATTTT. Protein product: CSVARDRDTDTQYF.